The clone carrying this TCR beta chain appeared a few times. MiXCR was run by TCRdb on the 5' RACE reads, yielding one entry per CDR3 protein. The profile shows roughly 260,000 distinct CDR3 sequences, 15% to 20% of them singletons. The sample comes from a study of CD8 T cells in ankylosing spondylitis. The receptor's source is a male donor with ankylosing spondylitis or in good health (not recorded which). Sequenced material: blood, either unsorted or a sorted T cell fraction (not recorded which).

Written as DNA, the CDR3 is TGCAGTGCTAGAAGGGAAAGAACTGAAGCTTTCTTT. This translates into CSARRERTEAFF. V and J are TRBV20-1 and TRBJ1-1; D is undetermined. Per the germline V gene, CDR1 is DFQATT and CDR2 is SNEGSKA (reference sequence). With 2 bases removed from V and 5 bases from J, the gap between germline ends came to 9 bases. The CDR3 has 12 amino acids.